Sequencing of this TCR beta chain was carried out in a study of T cell clusters in autoimmune cytopenias. Multiplex touch-down PCR amplified TRB using TRB-A and TRB-B pools in one tube. TCRdb reprocessed the multiplex PCR reads, keeping one entry per CDR3 protein, no DNA. Reported are about 2,500 distinct CDR3 sequences; the ten largest clones contain over 30%. Note on this clonotype: Its target is not known.

Overall study results and limits: TRB repertoire shifts in secondary cytopenia and chronic lymphocytic leukemia mostly reflected lymphoma, not autoimmunity.

Each sample's input was approximately 0.25 ug genomic DNA, 38,000 or so genome equivalents. The germline V gene encodes CDR1 SGHRS and CDR2 YFSETQ. This CDR3 has 18 amino acids. This sample also appeared in a second study, on T cell repertoires in aging, cancer and after chemotherapy. That publication notes: Chronic lymphocytic leukemia patients on fludarabine- or bendamustine-based regimens gave paired samples before and after chemotherapy.

Source material: peripheral blood. The origin of this receptor is a human donor with an autoimmune cytopenia or autoimmune hepatitis (not recorded which). The rearrangement links TRBV5-1 to TRBJ2-7; TCRdb gives TRBD1 as the D gene, but with no DNA this cannot be confirmed. This CDR3 is CASSLVSGGKPLTYEQYF.